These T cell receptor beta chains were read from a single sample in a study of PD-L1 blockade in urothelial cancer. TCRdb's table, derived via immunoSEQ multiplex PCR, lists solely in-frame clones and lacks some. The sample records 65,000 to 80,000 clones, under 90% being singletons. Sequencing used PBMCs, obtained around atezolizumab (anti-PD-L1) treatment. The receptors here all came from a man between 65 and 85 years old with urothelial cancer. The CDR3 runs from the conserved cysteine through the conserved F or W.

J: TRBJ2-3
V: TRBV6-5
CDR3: CASSPTLQGTQYF

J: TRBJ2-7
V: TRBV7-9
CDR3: CASSFVERDLSYEQYF

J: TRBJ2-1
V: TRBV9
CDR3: CASSVRTSGSIEQFF

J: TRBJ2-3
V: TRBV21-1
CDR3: CASSKVLAGGPRTDTQYF

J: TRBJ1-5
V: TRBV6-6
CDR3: CASSLTVNQPQHF

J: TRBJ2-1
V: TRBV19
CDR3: CASSIEGASGNEQFF

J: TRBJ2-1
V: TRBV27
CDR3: CASSPPRGLSSYNEQFF

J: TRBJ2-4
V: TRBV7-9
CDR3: CASSLGGGQGLNYQYF

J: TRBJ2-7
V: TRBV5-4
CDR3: CASSLGGQVPPREQYF

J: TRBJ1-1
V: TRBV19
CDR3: CASSGTGDPTEAFF

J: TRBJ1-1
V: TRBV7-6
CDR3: CASSAGQGTAFF

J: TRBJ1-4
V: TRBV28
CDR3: CASRGTGNNEKLFF

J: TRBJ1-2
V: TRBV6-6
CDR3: CASRGRDRGTYGYTF

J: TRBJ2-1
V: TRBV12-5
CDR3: CASGSTGRTYNEQFF

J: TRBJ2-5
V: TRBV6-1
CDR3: CASSESLTAVKTQYF

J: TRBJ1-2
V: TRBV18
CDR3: CASSPRTGGDGYTF